This is a list of T cell receptor beta chains from one sample in a study of CD8 T cells in ankylosing spondylitis. TCRdb reprocessed the 5' RACE reads with MiXCR, giving one entry per CDR3 protein. The sample consists of approximately 250,000 distinct CDR3 sequences, 7.5% to 9.5% of them appearing once. The specimen was blood, either unsorted or a sorted T cell fraction (not recorded which). Receptors were obtained from a female donor with ankylosing spondylitis or in good health (not recorded which). Both conserved end residues are part of each CDR3. Fields, in order: CDR3 DNA, CDR3 protein, D gene, clone size, J gene, V gene. The D gene is left open where the match is weak. Not all rows give a size; the values are once, few, many and, for expanded clones, a class.

TGTGCCAGCAGTTACGGGGGCCCCAGTTCGGACTATGGCTACACCTTC | CASSYGGPSSDYGYTF | NA | few | TRBJ1-2 | TRBV6-5
TGTGCCAGCAGTCACCCGGGACTAGCGGGGAACAATGAGCAGTTCTTC | CASSHPGLAGNNEQFF | TRBD2 | few | TRBJ2-1 | TRBV11-2
TGCGCCAGCAGCTTGGGACAGGGCGGAACCTACGAGCAGTACTTC | CASSLGQGGTYEQYF | TRBD1 | many | TRBJ2-7 | TRBV5-1
TGTGCCAGCAGCCCGCGGGAGGCCATCCGCAATGAGCAGTTCTTC | CASSPREAIRNEQFF | TRBD2 | many | TRBJ2-1 | TRBV11-2
TGTGCCAGCAGAAGGGGACTAGCGGGAGTTAAAGATACGCAGTATTTT | CASRRGLAGVKDTQYF | TRBD2 | many | TRBJ2-3 | TRBV12-3/TRBV12-4
TGTGCCACCACACAGGGATCGGGGGAGCTGTTTTTT | CATTQGSGELFF | NA | many | TRBJ2-2 | TRBV24-1
TGCAGCGTTCGTGGACAGAGGGAGACCCAGTACTTC | CSVRGQRETQYF | NA | NA | TRBJ2-5 | TRBV29-1
TGTGCCAGCACCCCTAGCTCTGGGGCCAACGTCCTGACTTTC | CASTPSSGANVLTF | NA | few | TRBJ2-6 | TRBV7-9
TGTGCCAGCAGCTCCCGAGGGCGCGGGGTCTACAATGAGCAGTTCTTC | CASSSRGRGVYNEQFF | NA | many | TRBJ2-1 | TRBV7-2
TGCGCCAGCAGCCCGGGGACGCCTCACGATTTTAATCAGCCCCAGCATTTT | CASSPGTPHDFNQPQHF | NA | many | TRBJ1-5 | TRBV5-1
TGTGCCATCAGTAGGACTAGCGGGAGCAATGAGCAGTTCTTC | CAISRTSGSNEQFF | TRBD2 | many | TRBJ2-1 | TRBV10-3
TGTGCCAGCAGCGTAGACGGAGCGGGGTACAATGAGCAGTTCTTC | CASSVDGAGYNEQFF | TRBD2 | many | TRBJ2-1 | TRBV9
TGTGCCAGCAGTTTAGCGGGGGGGTACAATCAGCCCCAGCATTTT | CASSLAGGYNQPQHF | NA | many | TRBJ1-5 | TRBV12-3/TRBV12-4
TGTGCCTGGAGGACGGGGGGGGAGCGTCTGGGCTACACCTTC | CAWRTGGERLGYTF | NA | many | TRBJ1-2 | TRBV30
TGCGCCAGCAGGGACAGGGGGAACAATGAGCAGTTCTTC | CASRDRGNNEQFF | TRBD1 | many | TRBJ2-1 | TRBV5-1
TGTGCCAGCAGCCAGACTAGCCGGCCCAACAATGAGCAGTTCTTC | CASSQTSRPNNEQFF | TRBD2 | NA | TRBJ2-1 | TRBV6-1
TGTGCCAGCAGCTTAGCGCTCCCCCATGAGCAGTTCTTC | CASSLALPHEQFF | NA | many | TRBJ2-1 | TRBV7-8
TGTACCAGCAGCTCGGGACAGAACTCTGGAAACACCATATATTTT | CTSSSGQNSGNTIYF | TRBD1 | NA | TRBJ1-3 | TRBV7-2
TGTGCCAGCAGCCGAAGTTCCGGGACCACAGATACGCAGTATTTT | CASSRSSGTTDTQYF | NA | few | TRBJ2-3 | TRBV11-3
TGCAGCGTCCTTGACAGGGCGAATGAGCAGTTCTTC | CSVLDRANEQFF | TRBD1 | many | TRBJ2-1 | TRBV29-1
TGTGCCAGCAGCTCGGGACTAGCCACAGATACGCAGTATTTT | CASSSGLATDTQYF | TRBD2 | NA | TRBJ2-3 | TRBV7-2
TGTGCCAGCAGTTCAGTCTGGGGTAACAGCCGGGGAAAGGATACGCAGTATTTT | CASSSVWGNSRGKDTQYF | NA | many | TRBJ2-3 | TRBV2
TGCAGTGCTAGTGACGTGGCGGGAGTTGAGAATGAGCAGTTCTTC | CSASDVAGVENEQFF | TRBD2 | many | TRBJ2-1 | TRBV20-1
TGCGCCAGCAGCTTGTGGGCAGGGGTCGTCTCCGACAATGAGCAGTTCTTC | CASSLWAGVVSDNEQFF | NA | many | TRBJ2-1 | TRBV5-1
TGTGCCAGCAGTGGGACGGACTCTTTGGGCTATGGCTACACCTTC | CASSGTDSLGYGYTF | NA | many | TRBJ1-2 | TRBV12-3/TRBV12-4
TGTGCTAGCAGCTTAGACCGGGACGGTACGCAGTATTTT | CASSLDRDGTQYF | NA | many | TRBJ2-3 | TRBV7-7
TGCAGTGCCCGAGGACTGGCTCGAAACATTCAGTACTTC | CSARGLARNIQYF | NA | many | TRBJ2-4 | TRBV20-1
TGTGCCAGCACCCGACAGGGCTATGGCTACACCTTC | CASTRQGYGYTF | TRBD1 | many | TRBJ1-2 | TRBV6-5
TGTGCCAGCAGCCCAGTTGGGGGCACTGAAGCTTTCTTT | CASSPVGGTEAFF | NA | NA | TRBJ1-1 | TRBV7-9
TGTGCCAGCAGTCCAGCCCGGAGCACTGAAGCTTTCTTT | CASSPARSTEAFF | NA | many | TRBJ1-1 | TRBV6-6
TGTGCCAGCAGCCCATACCCTCGACCGGGACGGGGAGAGACCCAGTACTTC | CASSPYPRPGRGETQYF | NA | many | TRBJ2-5 | TRBV7-3
TGCAGTGCTAGAGATGGAGCTGAAGCTTTCTTT | CSARDGAEAFF | NA | NA | TRBJ1-1 | TRBV20-1
TGTGCCAGCAGCTTGGGAGTAACCTCTGAAGCTTTCTTT | CASSLGVTSEAFF | NA | many | TRBJ1-1 | TRBV11-3
TGTGCCAGCAGCAGCCTTAATGAAAAACTGTTTTTT | CASSSLNEKLFF | NA | many | TRBJ1-4 | TRBV6-4
TGCAGCGTTGAAGGACTAGCGGTCTACAATGAGCAGTTCTTC | CSVEGLAVYNEQFF | TRBD2 | many | TRBJ2-1 | TRBV29-1